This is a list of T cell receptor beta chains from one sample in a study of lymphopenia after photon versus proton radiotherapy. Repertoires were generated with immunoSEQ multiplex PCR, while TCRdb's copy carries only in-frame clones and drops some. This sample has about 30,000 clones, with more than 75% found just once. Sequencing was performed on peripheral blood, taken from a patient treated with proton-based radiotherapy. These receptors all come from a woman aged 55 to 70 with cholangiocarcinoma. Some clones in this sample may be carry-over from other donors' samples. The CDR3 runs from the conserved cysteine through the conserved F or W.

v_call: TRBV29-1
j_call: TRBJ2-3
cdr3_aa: CSVEGDTATDTQYF

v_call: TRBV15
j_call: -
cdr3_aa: CATSRLAGVAYEQYF

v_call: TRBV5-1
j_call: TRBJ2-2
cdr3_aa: CASRRLPQTGELFF

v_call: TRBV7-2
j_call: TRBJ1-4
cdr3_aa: CASSTWKREKLFF

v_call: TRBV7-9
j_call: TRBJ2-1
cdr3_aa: CASSLGTPGSEEQFF

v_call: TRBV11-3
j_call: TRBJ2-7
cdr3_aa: CASSLRSGRGYEQYF

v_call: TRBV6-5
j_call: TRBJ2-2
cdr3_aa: CASTGGGYDTGELFF

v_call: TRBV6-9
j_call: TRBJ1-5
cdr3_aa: CASSSRQGRPQHF

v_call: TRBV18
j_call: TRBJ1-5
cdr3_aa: CASSPGGRNQPQHF

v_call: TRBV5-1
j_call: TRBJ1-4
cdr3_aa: CASSLEGTNEKLFF

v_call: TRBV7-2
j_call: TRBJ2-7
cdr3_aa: CASGWAYEQYF

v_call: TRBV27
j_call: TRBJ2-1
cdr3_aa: CASSSVGSSYNEQFF

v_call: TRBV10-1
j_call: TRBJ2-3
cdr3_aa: CASNRRTGGPTAHTDTQYF

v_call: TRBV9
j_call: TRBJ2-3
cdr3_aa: CASSVTSTDTQYF

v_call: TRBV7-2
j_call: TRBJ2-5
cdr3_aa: CASSPPPGTSGDQETQYF

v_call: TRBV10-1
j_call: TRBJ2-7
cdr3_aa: CASSETRTWDEQYF

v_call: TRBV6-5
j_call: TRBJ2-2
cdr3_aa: CASLGDTGELFF

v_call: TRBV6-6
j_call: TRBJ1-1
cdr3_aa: CASKGQTNTEAFF

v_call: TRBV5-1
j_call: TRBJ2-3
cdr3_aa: CASSQFQGDTQYF

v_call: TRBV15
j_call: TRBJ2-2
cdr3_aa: CATSEGGRNTGELFF

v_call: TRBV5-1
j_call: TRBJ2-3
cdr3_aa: CASSPSSTDTQYF

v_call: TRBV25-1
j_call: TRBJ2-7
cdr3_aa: CASSPPSGRAAYEQYF

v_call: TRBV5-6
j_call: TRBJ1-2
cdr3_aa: CASSLRQGHTF

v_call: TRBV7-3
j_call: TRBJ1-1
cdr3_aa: CASSLSGTGNTEAFF